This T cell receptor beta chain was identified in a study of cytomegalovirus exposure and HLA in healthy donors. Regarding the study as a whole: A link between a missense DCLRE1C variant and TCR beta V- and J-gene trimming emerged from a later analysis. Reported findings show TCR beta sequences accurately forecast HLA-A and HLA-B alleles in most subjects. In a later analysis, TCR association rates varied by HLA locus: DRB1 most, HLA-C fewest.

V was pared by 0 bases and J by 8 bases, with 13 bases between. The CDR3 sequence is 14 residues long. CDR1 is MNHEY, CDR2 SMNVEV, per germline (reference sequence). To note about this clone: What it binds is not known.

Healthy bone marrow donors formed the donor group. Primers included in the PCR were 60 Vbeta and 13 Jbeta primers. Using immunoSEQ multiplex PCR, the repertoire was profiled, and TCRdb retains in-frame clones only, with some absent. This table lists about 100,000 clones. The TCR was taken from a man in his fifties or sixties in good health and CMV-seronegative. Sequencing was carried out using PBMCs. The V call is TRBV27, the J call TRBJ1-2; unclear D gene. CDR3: CASSLSTGQRGYTF. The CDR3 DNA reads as TGTGCCAGCAGTTTATCTACGGGTCAAAGAGGCTACACCTTC.